This T cell receptor beta chain was captured in a study of CD8 T cells in Susac syndrome. RNA in amounts of about 0.5 to 1 ug was reverse transcribed with random hexamers. MiXCR was run by TCRdb on the immunoSEQ multiplex PCR reads, yielding one entry per CDR3 protein. The sample includes around 150,000 distinct CDR3 sequences, 90% to 95% of them seen just once. Germline lookup yields CDR1 MGHDK and CDR2 SYGVNS. This CDR3 is 14 amino acids long. Trimming removed 4 bases from V and 3 bases from J, with 10 bases in between. Source material: CD4+ T cells from PBMCs. The chain joins TRBV25-1 to TRBJ1-5; tentative D call: TRBD1 (6 bases). The sequence was obtained from a human donor with multiple sclerosis. The CDR3 is CASSAPGVNQPQHF. As DNA, the CDR3 is TGTGCCAGCAGTGCCCCAGGGGTCAATCAGCCCCAGCATTTT.